A selection of T cell receptor beta chains follows, all from one sample in a study of T cell responses to AZD1222 COVID-19 vaccine. Sequenced by immunoSEQ multiplex PCR; TCRdb stores in-frame clones only, minus some. The sample consists of approximately 170,000 clones, approximately 95% of them appearing once. Source: peripheral blood, taken on day 0 of AZD1222 vaccination. The receptors come from an adult in good health. The CDR3 runs from the conserved cysteine through the conserved F or W. A D gene is named only where the DNA matches it firmly. Size is stated for part of the rows, as once, few or many counts, or as a class when the clone is expanded.

abundance: .
v_gene: TRBV12-3/TRBV12-4
j_gene: TRBJ1-1
d_gene: TRBD1
CDR3nt: TGTGCCACCGGTCGGACAGGGGTCACTGAAGCTTTCTTT
CDR3aa: CATGRTGVTEAFF

abundance: .
v_gene: TRBV12-3/TRBV12-4
j_gene: TRBJ2-1
d_gene: .
CDR3nt: TGTGCCAGCAGCCGGGGATCCTACAATGAGCAGTTCTTC
CDR3aa: CASSRGSYNEQFF

abundance: .
v_gene: TRBV25-1
j_gene: TRBJ1-1
d_gene: .
CDR3nt: TGTGCCAGCAATGGCAGGGCCACTGAAGCTTTCTTT
CDR3aa: CASNGRATEAFF

abundance: .
v_gene: TRBV10-3
j_gene: TRBJ2-3
d_gene: .
CDR3nt: TGTGCCATCAGTGACGCAGATACGCAGTATTTT
CDR3aa: CAISDADTQYF

abundance: .
v_gene: TRBV11-2
j_gene: TRBJ2-3
d_gene: .
CDR3nt: TGTGCCAGCAGCTTCGACAGGATCATTGTACGGGATACGCAGTATTTT
CDR3aa: CASSFDRIIVRDTQYF

abundance: .
v_gene: TRBV14
j_gene: TRBJ1-2
d_gene: .
CDR3nt: TGTGCCAGCAGCCAGGACATAACAGATTATGGCTACACCTTC
CDR3aa: CASSQDITDYGYTF

abundance: .
v_gene: TRBV4-2
j_gene: TRBJ2-3
d_gene: TRBD2
CDR3nt: TGTGCCAGCAGTCCTTACTCCGGGACTAGCGGAACAGATACGCAGTATTTT
CDR3aa: CASSPYSGTSGTDTQYF

abundance: once
v_gene: TRBV5-1
j_gene: TRBJ1-2
d_gene: .
CDR3nt: TGCGCCAGCAGCTTGGCCAAGGGGGAGTACGGCTACACCTTC
CDR3aa: CASSLAKGEYGYTF

abundance: .
v_gene: TRBV7-9
j_gene: TRBJ1-2
d_gene: .
CDR3nt: TGTGCCAGCAGCTCTTCATTTCCCTATGGCTACACCTTC
CDR3aa: CASSSSFPYGYTF

abundance: .
v_gene: TRBV19
j_gene: TRBJ2-1
d_gene: .
CDR3nt: TGTGCCAGTAGTCTGGACGCCTTTAACTACAATGAGCAGTTCTTC
CDR3aa: CASSLDAFNYNEQFF

abundance: .
v_gene: TRBV18
j_gene: TRBJ1-1
d_gene: .
CDR3nt: TGTGCCAGCCGACTGGGATCTGAAGCTTTCTTT
CDR3aa: CASRLGSEAFF

abundance: .
v_gene: TRBV10-3
j_gene: TRBJ2-2
d_gene: TRBD2
CDR3nt: TGTGCCATCAGTGACCCTAGCGGAGGCACCGGGGAGCTGTTTTTT
CDR3aa: CAISDPSGGTGELFF

abundance: .
v_gene: TRBV10-3
j_gene: TRBJ1-6
d_gene: .
CDR3nt: TGTGCCATCAGTGAGGACATTCCCCGAGTAAATTCACCCCTCCACTTT
CDR3aa: CAISEDIPRVNSPLHF

abundance: .
v_gene: TRBV10-1
j_gene: TRBJ2-3
d_gene: .
CDR3nt: TGCGCCAGCACCGGGACCGCCGGAGATACGCAGTATTTT
CDR3aa: CASTGTAGDTQYF

abundance: .
v_gene: TRBV12-3/TRBV12-4
j_gene: TRBJ2-7
d_gene: .
CDR3nt: TGTGCCAGCAGTTCCCCTGGGGAGCAGTACTTC
CDR3aa: CASSSPGEQYF

abundance: .
v_gene: TRBV6-1
j_gene: TRBJ1-5
d_gene: TRBD1
CDR3nt: TGTGCCAGCAGTGCCGGAGCCGGGACAGGGGTCCTCAATCAGCCCCAGCATTTT
CDR3aa: CASSAGAGTGVLNQPQHF

abundance: .
v_gene: TRBV10-3
j_gene: TRBJ2-5
d_gene: TRBD1
CDR3nt: TGTGCCATCAGTGAAGGAATGGGACAGGGATTATGGTACCAAGAGACCCAGTACTTC
CDR3aa: CAISEGMGQGLWYQETQYF

abundance: .
v_gene: TRBV4-2
j_gene: TRBJ1-4
d_gene: TRBD1
CDR3nt: TGTGCCAGCAGCCAGGAGGGACAGGGTGAAAAACTGTTTTTT
CDR3aa: CASSQEGQGEKLFF

abundance: .
v_gene: TRBV19
j_gene: TRBJ1-2
d_gene: .
CDR3nt: TGTGCCAGTAGTATCTTTGGGGCTAACTATGGCTACACCTTC
CDR3aa: CASSIFGANYGYTF

abundance: .
v_gene: TRBV25-1
j_gene: TRBJ2-5
d_gene: .
CDR3nt: TGTGCCAGCAGTGAATACGGGGGTATAATGGGGACCCAGTACTTC
CDR3aa: CASSEYGGIMGTQYF

abundance: .
v_gene: TRBV10-2
j_gene: TRBJ2-1
d_gene: TRBD2
CDR3nt: TGCGCCAGCCGGGCTAGCGGGGGGGCCCATGAGCAGTTCTTC
CDR3aa: CASRASGGAHEQFF

abundance: .
v_gene: TRBV12-3/TRBV12-4
j_gene: TRBJ1-5
d_gene: .
CDR3nt: TGTGCCAGCAGTTTGTTGATATCTCAGCCCCAGCATTTT
CDR3aa: CASSLLISQPQHF

abundance: .
v_gene: TRBV12-3/TRBV12-4
j_gene: TRBJ2-7
d_gene: TRBD1
CDR3nt: TGTGCCAGCAGTTTAGGGACAGGGGGCGAGCAGTACTTC
CDR3aa: CASSLGTGGEQYF

abundance: .
v_gene: TRBV7-6
j_gene: TRBJ1-5
d_gene: TRBD1
CDR3nt: TGTGCCAGCAGCACAAGCCCACAGGGGGATCAGCCCCAGCATTTT
CDR3aa: CASSTSPQGDQPQHF

abundance: .
v_gene: TRBV29-1
j_gene: TRBJ1-1
d_gene: .
CDR3nt: TGCAGCGTTGGGGCTTTGCTACGGAACACTGAAGCTTTCTTT
CDR3aa: CSVGALLRNTEAFF

abundance: .
v_gene: TRBV30
j_gene: TRBJ2-1
d_gene: .
CDR3nt: TGTGCCTGGAGTGTATTTAGCGCCAGAGACTACAATGAGCAGTTCTTC
CDR3aa: CAWSVFSARDYNEQFF

abundance: .
v_gene: TRBV7-9
j_gene: TRBJ1-1
d_gene: .
CDR3nt: TGTGCCAGCAGCTTACCCCGATTTGAAGCTTTCTTT
CDR3aa: CASSLPRFEAFF

abundance: once
v_gene: TRBV3-1/TRBV3-2
j_gene: TRBJ2-5
d_gene: .
CDR3nt: TGTGCCAGCAGCCAAGATGTCGAGACCCAGTACTTC
CDR3aa: CASSQDVETQYF

abundance: .
v_gene: TRBV24-1
j_gene: TRBJ1-1
d_gene: .
CDR3nt: TGTGCCACCAGTGATTTTACGGGGAAAGCTTTCTTT
CDR3aa: CATSDFTGKAFF

abundance: .
v_gene: TRBV6-2/TRBV6-3
j_gene: TRBJ2-1
d_gene: TRBD1
CDR3nt: TGTGCCAGCAGTTCCCGTCCAGGGGGCTACAATGAGCAGTTCTTC
CDR3aa: CASSSRPGGYNEQFF

abundance: once
v_gene: TRBV12-3/TRBV12-4
j_gene: TRBJ2-7
d_gene: .
CDR3nt: TGTGCCAGCAGAGTCTCCGCGGAGCAGTACTTC
CDR3aa: CASRVSAEQYF

abundance: .
v_gene: TRBV13
j_gene: TRBJ1-2
d_gene: TRBD1
CDR3nt: TGTGCCAGCAGCATCCGGGACAGGCTGACTATGGGCTACACCTTC
CDR3aa: CASSIRDRLTMGYTF

abundance: .
v_gene: TRBV29-1
j_gene: TRBJ1-3
d_gene: TRBD1
CDR3nt: TGCAGCGCCACTAGACAGGGACGAAACACCATATATTTT
CDR3aa: CSATRQGRNTIYF

abundance: .
v_gene: TRBV9
j_gene: TRBJ1-1
d_gene: .
CDR3nt: TGTGCCAGCAGCGTAGTGGGAGGGGGCACTGAAGCTTTCTTT
CDR3aa: CASSVVGGGTEAFF

abundance: .
v_gene: TRBV10-2
j_gene: TRBJ2-5
d_gene: .
CDR3nt: TGCGCCAGCTCCCGGGAGTACCGGCGGGAGACCCAGTACTTC
CDR3aa: CASSREYRRETQYF

abundance: .
v_gene: TRBV5-1
j_gene: TRBJ1-1
d_gene: .
CDR3nt: TGCGCCAGCAGCTCGGGGACGGACACTGAAGCTTTCTTT
CDR3aa: CASSSGTDTEAFF

abundance: .
v_gene: TRBV5-8
j_gene: TRBJ1-5
d_gene: .
CDR3nt: TGTGCCAGCAGCTTGGGGGTGAATAGCAATCAGCCCCAGCATTTT
CDR3aa: CASSLGVNSNQPQHF

abundance: .
v_gene: TRBV3-1/TRBV3-2
j_gene: TRBJ1-3
d_gene: .
CDR3nt: TGTGCCAGCAGCCAGACACGCGTCTCTGGAAACACCATATATTTT
CDR3aa: CASSQTRVSGNTIYF

abundance: .
v_gene: TRBV28
j_gene: TRBJ1-1
d_gene: .
CDR3nt: TGTGCCAGCAGTTTAAACGGTGGGTGGGCTTTCTTT
CDR3aa: CASSLNGGWAFF

abundance: .
v_gene: TRBV5-1
j_gene: TRBJ2-2
d_gene: .
CDR3nt: TGCGCCAGCAGCTTGGTAGGGGAGGCGACCGGGGAGCTGTTTTTT
CDR3aa: CASSLVGEATGELFF

abundance: .
v_gene: TRBV3-1/TRBV3-2
j_gene: TRBJ1-4
d_gene: .
CDR3nt: TGTGCCAGCGGCAGCACTATAGGAGAAAAACTGTTTTTT
CDR3aa: CASGSTIGEKLFF

abundance: .
v_gene: TRBV3-1/TRBV3-2
j_gene: TRBJ2-3
d_gene: .
CDR3nt: TGTGCCAGCAGCCAAGAGGGCGGGGTATTGAGCGGAACGCAGTATTTT
CDR3aa: CASSQEGGVLSGTQYF

abundance: once
v_gene: TRBV3-1/TRBV3-2
j_gene: TRBJ1-6
d_gene: .
CDR3nt: TGTGCCAGCAGCCAAGGGGGGAGCTCCTATAATTCACCCCTCCACTTT
CDR3aa: CASSQGGSSYNSPLHF

abundance: .
v_gene: TRBV19
j_gene: TRBJ1-5
d_gene: .
CDR3nt: TGTGCCAGTAGTATTTGGGACTCCAATCAGCCCCAGCATTTT
CDR3aa: CASSIWDSNQPQHF

abundance: .
v_gene: TRBV15
j_gene: TRBJ1-3
d_gene: TRBD1
CDR3nt: TGTGCCACCAGCGCGCGACAGGGGGCCACTGGAAACACCATATATTTT
CDR3aa: CATSARQGATGNTIYF

abundance: .
v_gene: TRBV6-5
j_gene: TRBJ1-2
d_gene: .
CDR3nt: TGTGCCAGTGGGGGCCAGGACCCTAACTATGGCTACACCTTC
CDR3aa: CASGGQDPNYGYTF

abundance: .
v_gene: TRBV5-1
j_gene: TRBJ2-5
d_gene: .
CDR3nt: TGCGCCAGCAGTGCAGGACCTACACAAGAGACCCAGTACTTC
CDR3aa: CASSAGPTQETQYF